Following are 6 T cell receptor beta chains from one sample sequenced in a study of cytomegalovirus exposure and HLA in healthy donors. The PCR used 60 Vbeta and 13 Jbeta primers. Data came from immunoSEQ multiplex PCR; TCRdb stores just in-frame clones and leaves some out. Of 120,000 or so clones listed, less than 85% are singletons. Sequencing was carried out using PBMCs. These receptors originate from a man younger than 30 in good health and CMV-seropositive.

This clone was observed a few times. The chain is built from TRBV11-2 and TRBJ2-5, with TRBD1 identical over 8 bases. This CDR3 comprises 15 residues. CDR1 SGHAT and CDR2 FQNNGV come from the germline V gene. The V and J ends lost 6 bases and 5 bases, in that order; junction bases with no gene match: 11. The CDR3: CASSQDDRGWETQYF. The DNA of the CDR3 is TGTGCCAGCAGTCAAGACGACAGGGGATGGGAGACCCAGTACTTC.

This chain uses TRBV6-5 with TRBJ2-3, with 10 bases lining up with TRBD1. CDR1 is MNHEY, CDR2 SVGAGI, per germline. The V and J ends lost 11 bases and 2 bases, in that order; junction bases with no gene match: 10. This CDR3 contains 15 residues. The CDR3 sequence is CASKRGQGTTDTQYF. The CDR3 DNA reads TGTGCCTCTAAGAGGGGACAGGGGACCACAGATACGCAGTATTTT.

The rearrangement uses TRBV19 and TRBJ2-3; 10 nucleotides agree with TRBD2. The CDR3 has 16 amino acids. After removal of 1 base from V and 2 bases from J, the junction contained 3 bases not matched to a gene. Per the germline V gene, CDR1 is LNHDA and CDR2 is SQIVND (reference sequence). The CDR3 DNA reads TGTGCCAGTAGTATAGGTAGCGGGGGGTTCACAGATACGCAGTATTTT. Translating gives CASSIGSGGFTDTQYF.

The chain has TRBV5-5 and TRBJ2-1; 13 bases are a match to TRBD2. Germline V CDR1 and CDR2: SGHKS, YYEKEE (reference sequence). The trim removed 5 bases at V and 8 bases at J, leaving 7 bases unmatched. This CDR3 has 15 residues. CDR3 region: CASSSGTSGADEQFF. The CDR3 region has the DNA TGTGCCAGCAGTTCCGGGACTAGCGGGGCTGATGAGCAGTTCTTC.

The rearrangement joins TRBV5-1 to TRBJ1-5; 12 positions match TRBD1. After removal of 4 bases from V and 2 bases from J, the junction contained 7 bases not matched to a gene. CDR1 is SGHRS and CDR2 is YFSETQ in the germline V gene. The CDR3 consists of 17 residues. The CDR3 reads CASSPGQGAVGNQPQHF. CDR3 nucleotides: TGCGCCAGCAGCCCGGGACAGGGGGCCGTAGGCAATCAGCCCCAGCATTTT.

V and J are TRBV5-5 and TRBJ2-5; possible D gene TRBD1, 6 bases. The V end lost 3 bases, the J end lost 4 bases, and 13 bases lay between the germline ends. CDR3 size: 14 residues. From germline, CDR1 is SGHKS and CDR2 YYEKEE (reference sequence). CDR3 nucleotide sequence: TGTGCCAGCAGCTCCGACAGGTACGGAGAGACCCAGTACTTC. It is translated as CASSSDRYGETQYF.